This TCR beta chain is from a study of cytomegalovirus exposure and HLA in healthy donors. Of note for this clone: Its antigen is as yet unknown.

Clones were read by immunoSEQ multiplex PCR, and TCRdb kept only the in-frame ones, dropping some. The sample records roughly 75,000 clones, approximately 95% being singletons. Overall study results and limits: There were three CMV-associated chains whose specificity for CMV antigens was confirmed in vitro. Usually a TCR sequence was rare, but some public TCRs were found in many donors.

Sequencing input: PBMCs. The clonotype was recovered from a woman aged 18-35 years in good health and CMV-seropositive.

The CDR3 here is CASSLPWGRSSYQPQHF. The CDR3 nucleotides read TGTGCCAGCAGTCTGCCCTGGGGCAGATCTTCATATCAGCCCCAGCATTTT. The chain uses TRBV28 and TRBJ1-5; D may be TRBD1 (5 bases). CDR1 is MDHEN and CDR2 is SYDVKM in the germline V gene. V lost 5 bases to trimming and J lost 5 bases, with 22 bases between them. This CDR3 has 17 amino acids.